A selection of T cell receptor beta chains follows, all from one sample in a study of radiation and T cells in renal cell carcinoma. The data were produced by immunoSEQ multiplex PCR, yet TCRdb's version contains in-frame clones alone and is incomplete. The sample has around 100,000 clones, 84% seen once. Here the sequenced sample was blood, taken from a patient whose treatment included radiotherapy and nephrectomy. These receptors were obtained from a man in his 60s with renal cell carcinoma. The CDR3 runs from the conserved cysteine through the conserved F or W. Fields, in order: clone size, D gene, V gene, J gene, CDR3 DNA, CDR3 protein. D genes are given only for firm matches. Where a row states a size, it is once, few, many or the class of an expanded clone; other rows omit it.

>NA|NA|TRBV5-4|TRBJ1-3
TGTGCCAGCAGCTTGGCCGGGAGGGACTCTGGAAACACCATATATTTT
CASSLAGRDSGNTIYF
>NA|TRBD2|TRBV27|TRBJ2-7
TGTGCCAGCAGTTTAAGGCCCCTGGGAGGGAAAACCTACGAGCAGTACTTC
CASSLRPLGGKTYEQYF
>NA|NA|TRBV6-1|TRBJ2-1
TGTGCCAGCATACCTTTGATACCCTCCTACAATGAGCAGTTCTTC
CASIPLIPSYNEQFF
>few|NA|TRBV5-1|TRBJ1-1
TGCGCCAGCAGCTGGGTTCCCATGAACACTGAAGCTTTCTTT
CASSWVPMNTEAFF
>NA|TRBD1|TRBV27|TRBJ1-2
TGTGCCAGCAGTAGAACGGGACAGGGCTATGGCTACACCTTC
CASSRTGQGYGYTF
>NA|TRBD2|TRBV19|TRBJ2-6
TGTGCCACCGTAAGAGCGGGAGCTCCTGGGGCCAACGTCCTGACTTTC
CATVRAGAPGANVLTF
>NA|NA|TRBV11-1|TRBJ1-2
TGTGCCAGCAGCTCGGCCGGGGGTAACTATGGCTACACCTTC
CASSSAGGNYGYTF
>NA|NA|TRBV18|TRBJ2-5
TGTGCCAGCTCACCCCAAATGCAAGAGACCCAGTACTTC
CASSPQMQETQYF
>NA|NA|TRBV7-9|TRBJ1-2
TGTGCCAGCAGCTTTCGGGGGGGTCCCTATGGCTACACCTTC
CASSFRGGPYGYTF
>once|NA|TRBV7-2|TRBJ1-3
TGTGCCAGCAGCTTATTGGGACGGAGCTCTGGAAACACCATATATTTT
CASSLLGRSSGNTIYF
>NA|TRBD1|TRBV11-2|TRBJ2-2
TGTGCCAGCAGCCTAAGACAGGGAAACGCCGGGGAGCTGTTTTTT
CASSLRQGNAGELFF
>NA|NA|TRBV29-1|TRBJ1-1
TGCAGCGTTAGAGGACAGATGAACACTGAAGCTTTCTTT
CSVRGQMNTEAFF
>NA|TRBD2|TRBV18|TRBJ2-1
TGTGCCAGCTCACCGGTCGCTAGCGGGGATAATGAGCAGTTCTTC
CASSPVASGDNEQFF
>few|TRBD2|TRBV29-1|TRBJ2-2
TGCAGCGTGGGGACTAGCGGGAGGGCCCACACCGGGGAGCTGTTTTTT
CSVGTSGRAHTGELFF
>few|TRBD1|TRBV7-9|TRBJ1-1
TGTGCCAGCAGCTTAGGAAGTGTCGGGACAGCTGAAGCTTTCTTT
CASSLGSVGTAEAFF
>NA|NA|TRBV11-2|TRBJ2-1
TGTGCCAGCAGCTTAGTGAGGCTAGTGGGTGAACAGTTCTTC
CASSLVRLVGEQFF
>NA|NA|TRBV27|TRBJ2-1
TGTGCCAGCAGTTTATCCCGGGGTGAGCAGTTCTTC
CASSLSRGEQFF
>once|NA|TRBV4-1|TRBJ1-4
TGCGCCAGCAGCCCGAGAGAAGGGTCAACTAATGAAAAACTGTTTTTT
CASSPREGSTNEKLFF
>NA|NA|TRBV5-1|TRBJ2-3
TGCGCCAGCAGCTTGGCGGCCGTGAGCACAGATACGCAGTATTTT
CASSLAAVSTDTQYF
>NA|NA|TRBV5-1|TRBJ2-2
TGCGCCAGCAGCTTGAGGCAGAACACCGGGGAGCTGTTTTTT
CASSLRQNTGELFF
>once|NA|TRBV29-1|TRBJ2-7
TGCAGCGTTGAAACCGGGGGCAACGAGCAGTACTTC
CSVETGGNEQYF
>NA|NA|TRBV4-2|TRBJ2-6
TGTGCCAGCAGCCAAGAATTGGGGGGCTCTGGGGCCAACGTCCTGACTTTC
CASSQELGGSGANVLTF
>NA|NA|TRBV6-6|TRBJ1-4
TGTGCCAGCAGTTATCTAATGGGGGCAGGTAATGAAAAACTGTTTTTT
CASSYLMGAGNEKLFF
>NA|NA|TRBV19|TRBJ1-1
TGTGCCAGTAAAACCGCCAAAGGGAGCACTGAAGCTTTCTTT
CASKTAKGSTEAFF
>NA|NA|TRBV7-2|TRBJ1-5
TGTGCCAGCAGCTTCCGAACCAATGGCCAAGATCAGCCCCAGCATTTT
CASSFRTNGQDQPQHF
>NA|TRBD2|TRBV5-1|TRBJ2-5
TGCGCCAGCAGCTCTACTAGCGGGAGAGTCCAAGAGACCCAGTACTTC
CASSSTSGRVQETQYF
>NA|NA|TRBV28|TRBJ1-3
TGTGCCAGCAGTTCCCGGGCCGGGGGGGTCTCTGGAAACACCATATATTTT
CASSSRAGGVSGNTIYF
>NA|NA|TRBV2|TRBJ2-3
TGTGCCAGCACCGGACACTATAGCGAGCGTACGCAGTATTTT
CASTGHYSERTQYF